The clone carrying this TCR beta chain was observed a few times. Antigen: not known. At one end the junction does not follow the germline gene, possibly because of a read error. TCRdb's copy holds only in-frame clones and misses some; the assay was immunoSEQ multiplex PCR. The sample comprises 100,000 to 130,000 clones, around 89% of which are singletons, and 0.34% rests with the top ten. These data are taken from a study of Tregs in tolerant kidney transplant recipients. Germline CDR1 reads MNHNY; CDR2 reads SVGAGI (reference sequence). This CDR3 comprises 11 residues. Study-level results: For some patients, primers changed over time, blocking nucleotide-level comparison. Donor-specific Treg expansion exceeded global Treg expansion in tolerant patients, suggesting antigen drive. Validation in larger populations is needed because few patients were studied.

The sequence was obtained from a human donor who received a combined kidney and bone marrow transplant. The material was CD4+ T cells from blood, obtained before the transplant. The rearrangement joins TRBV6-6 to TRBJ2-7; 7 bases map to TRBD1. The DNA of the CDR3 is TGTGCCAGCAGTCAGACAGGGCTAGTGGACTTC. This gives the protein CASSQTGLVDF.